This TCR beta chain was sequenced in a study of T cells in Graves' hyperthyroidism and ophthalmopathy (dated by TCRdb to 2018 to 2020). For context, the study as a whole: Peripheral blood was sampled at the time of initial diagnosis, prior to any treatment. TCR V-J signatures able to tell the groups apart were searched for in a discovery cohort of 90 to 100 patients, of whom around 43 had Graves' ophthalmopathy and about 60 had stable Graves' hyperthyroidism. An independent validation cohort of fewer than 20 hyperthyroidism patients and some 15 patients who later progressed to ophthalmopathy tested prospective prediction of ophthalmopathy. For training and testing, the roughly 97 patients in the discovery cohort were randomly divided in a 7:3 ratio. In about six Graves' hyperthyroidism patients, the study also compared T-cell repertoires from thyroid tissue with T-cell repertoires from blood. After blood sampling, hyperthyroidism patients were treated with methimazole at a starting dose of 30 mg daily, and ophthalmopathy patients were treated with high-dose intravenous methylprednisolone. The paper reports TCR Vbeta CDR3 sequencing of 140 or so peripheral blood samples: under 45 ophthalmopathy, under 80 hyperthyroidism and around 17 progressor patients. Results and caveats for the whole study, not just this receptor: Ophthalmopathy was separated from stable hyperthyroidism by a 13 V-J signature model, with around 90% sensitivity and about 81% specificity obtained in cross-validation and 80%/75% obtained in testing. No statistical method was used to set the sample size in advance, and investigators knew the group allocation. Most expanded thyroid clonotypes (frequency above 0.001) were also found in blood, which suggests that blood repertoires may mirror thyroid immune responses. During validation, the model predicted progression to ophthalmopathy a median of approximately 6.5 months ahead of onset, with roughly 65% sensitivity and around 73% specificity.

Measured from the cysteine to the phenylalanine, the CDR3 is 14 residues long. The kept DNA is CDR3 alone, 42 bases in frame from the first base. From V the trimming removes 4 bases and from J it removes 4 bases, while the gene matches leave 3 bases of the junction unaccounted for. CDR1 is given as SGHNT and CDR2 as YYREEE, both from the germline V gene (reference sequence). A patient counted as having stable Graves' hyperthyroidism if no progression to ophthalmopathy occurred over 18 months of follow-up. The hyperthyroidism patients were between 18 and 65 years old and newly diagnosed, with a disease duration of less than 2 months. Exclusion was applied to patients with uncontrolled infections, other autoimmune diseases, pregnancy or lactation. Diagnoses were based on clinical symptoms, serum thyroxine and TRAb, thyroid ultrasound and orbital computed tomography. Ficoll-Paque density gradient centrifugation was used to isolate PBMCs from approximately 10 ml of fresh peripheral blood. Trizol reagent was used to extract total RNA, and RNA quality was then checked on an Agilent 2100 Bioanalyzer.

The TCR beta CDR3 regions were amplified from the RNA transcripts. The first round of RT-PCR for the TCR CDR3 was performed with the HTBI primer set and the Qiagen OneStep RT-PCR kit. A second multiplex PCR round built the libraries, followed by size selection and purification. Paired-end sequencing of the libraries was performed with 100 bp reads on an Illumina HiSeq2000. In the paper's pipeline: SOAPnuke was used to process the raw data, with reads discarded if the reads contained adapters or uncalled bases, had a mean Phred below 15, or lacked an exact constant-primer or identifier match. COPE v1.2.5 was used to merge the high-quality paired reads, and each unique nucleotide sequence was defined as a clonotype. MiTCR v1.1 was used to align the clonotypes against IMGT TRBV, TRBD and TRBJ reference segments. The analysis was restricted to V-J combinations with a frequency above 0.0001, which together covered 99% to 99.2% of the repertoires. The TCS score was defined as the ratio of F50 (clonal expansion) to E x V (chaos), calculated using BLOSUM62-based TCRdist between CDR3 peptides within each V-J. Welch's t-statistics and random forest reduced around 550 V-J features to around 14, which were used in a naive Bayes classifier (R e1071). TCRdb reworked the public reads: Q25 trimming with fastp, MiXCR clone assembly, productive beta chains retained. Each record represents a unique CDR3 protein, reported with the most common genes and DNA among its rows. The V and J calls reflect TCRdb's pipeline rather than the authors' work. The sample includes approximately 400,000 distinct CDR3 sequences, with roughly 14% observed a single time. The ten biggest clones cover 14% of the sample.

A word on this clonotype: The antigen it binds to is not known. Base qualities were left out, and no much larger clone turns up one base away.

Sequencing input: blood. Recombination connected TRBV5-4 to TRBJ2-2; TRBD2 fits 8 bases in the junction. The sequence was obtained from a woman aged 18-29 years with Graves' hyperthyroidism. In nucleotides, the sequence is TGTGCCAGCAGCCGGGAGGGGACCACCGGGGAGCTGTTTTTT. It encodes CASSREGTTGELFF. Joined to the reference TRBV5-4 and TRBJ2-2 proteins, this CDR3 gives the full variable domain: ETGVTQSPTHLIKTRGQQVTLRCSSQSGHNTVSWYQQALGQGPQFIFQYYREEENGRGNFPPRFSGLQFPNYSSELNVNALELDDSALYLCASSREGTTGELFFGEGSRLTVL.